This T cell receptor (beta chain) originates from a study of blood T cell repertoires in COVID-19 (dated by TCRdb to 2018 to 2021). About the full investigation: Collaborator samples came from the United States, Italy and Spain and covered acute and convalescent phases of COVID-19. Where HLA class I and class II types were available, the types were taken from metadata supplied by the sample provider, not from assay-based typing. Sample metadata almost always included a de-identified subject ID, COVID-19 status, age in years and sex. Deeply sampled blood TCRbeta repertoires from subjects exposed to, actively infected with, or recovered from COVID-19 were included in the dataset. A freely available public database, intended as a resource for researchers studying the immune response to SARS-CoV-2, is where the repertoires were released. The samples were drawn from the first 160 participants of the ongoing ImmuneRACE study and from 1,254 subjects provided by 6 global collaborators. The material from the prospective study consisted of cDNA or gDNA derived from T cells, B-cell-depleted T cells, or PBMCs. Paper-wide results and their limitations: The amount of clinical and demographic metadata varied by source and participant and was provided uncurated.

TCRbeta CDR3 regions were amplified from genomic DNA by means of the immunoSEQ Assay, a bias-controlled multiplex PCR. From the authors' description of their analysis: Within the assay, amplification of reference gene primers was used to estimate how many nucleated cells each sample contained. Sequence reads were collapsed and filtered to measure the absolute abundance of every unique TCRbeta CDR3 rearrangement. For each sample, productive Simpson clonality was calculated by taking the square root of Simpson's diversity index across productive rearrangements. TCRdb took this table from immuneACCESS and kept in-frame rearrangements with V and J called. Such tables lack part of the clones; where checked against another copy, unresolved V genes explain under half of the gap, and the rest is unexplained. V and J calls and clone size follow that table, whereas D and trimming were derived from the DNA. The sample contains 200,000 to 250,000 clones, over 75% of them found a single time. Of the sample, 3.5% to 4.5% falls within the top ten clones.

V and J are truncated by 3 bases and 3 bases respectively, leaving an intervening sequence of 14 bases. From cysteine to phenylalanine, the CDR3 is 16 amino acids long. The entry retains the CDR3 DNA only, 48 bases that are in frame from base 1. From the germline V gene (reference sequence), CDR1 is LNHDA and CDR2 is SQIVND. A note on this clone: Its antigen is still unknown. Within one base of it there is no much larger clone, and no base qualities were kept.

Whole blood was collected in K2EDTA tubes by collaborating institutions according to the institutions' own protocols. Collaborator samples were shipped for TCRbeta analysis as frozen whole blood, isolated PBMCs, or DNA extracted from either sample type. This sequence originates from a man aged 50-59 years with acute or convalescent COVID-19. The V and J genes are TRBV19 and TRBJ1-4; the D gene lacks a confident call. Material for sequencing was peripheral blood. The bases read TGTGCCAGTAGTATGGGCCCGGGGATGCCTAATGAAAAACTGTTTTTT. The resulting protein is CASSMGPGMPNEKLFF.